Listed below are T cell receptor beta chains from one sample, sequenced in a study of T cell responses to AZD1222 COVID-19 vaccine. Some clones are missing from TCRdb's copy, which holds only in-frame ones; the method was immunoSEQ multiplex PCR. The sample includes under 150,000 clones, roughly 85% of them seen just once. Material: peripheral blood, obtained on day 0 of MenACWY control vaccination. The receptors were sampled from an adult in good health. Each CDR3 is given with its conserved first and last residue. D genes are given only for firm matches. Clone size is stated in some rows and not others, as once, few, many or a class when expanded.

D gene	clone size	CDR3 length	V gene	J gene	CDR3 DNA	CDR3 protein
TRBD1	-	13	TRBV27	TRBJ1-6	TGTGCCAGCAGCGGGACAGGGGGTTCACCCCTCCACTTT	CASSGTGGSPLHF
-	-	18	TRBV6-1	TRBJ1-5	TGTGCCAGCAGTGCCACAATCCCGGGGGCGGTTTTAAATCAGCCCCAGCATTTT	CASSATIPGAVLNQPQHF
-	-	13	TRBV7-9	TRBJ1-1	TGTGCCAGCAGCTTAATTTGGGGGGCTGAAGCTTTCTTT	CASSLIWGAEAFF
-	-	14	TRBV7-9	TRBJ1-1	TGTGCCAGCAGCCAGGGGAGGGGCCCAATTGAAGCTTTCTTT	CASSQGRGPIEAFF
-	-	16	TRBV28	TRBJ1-1	TGTGCCAGTCCCCCCCCCGTCGGCGACATGAACACTGAAGCTTTCTTT	CASPPPVGDMNTEAFF
-	-	14	TRBV7-2	TRBJ2-5	TGTGCCAGCAGCTTAGATTGGGACACCCCGACCCAGTACTTC	CASSLDWDTPTQYF
-	-	13	TRBV27	TRBJ2-1	TGTGCCAGCAGTTTAAGGGGGGACCGGGGTCGGTTCTTC	CASSLRGDRGRFF
-	-	14	TRBV9	TRBJ2-1	TGTGCCAGCAGCGCCGGCCCCTTCATATATGAGCAGTTCTTC	CASSAGPFIYEQFF
TRBD1	-	15	TRBV25-1	TRBJ2-7	TGTGCCAGCAGTGAGGGACAGGGTCCCCCGGACGAGCAGTACTTC	CASSEGQGPPDEQYF
-	-	11	TRBV29-1	TRBJ1-2	TGCAGCGCCCAGGGTGAAAATGGCTACACCTTC	CSAQGENGYTF
TRBD2	-	17	TRBV18	TRBJ2-3	TGTGCCAGCTCACCACGTCCTAGCGGAGCTAGCACAGATACGCAGTATTTT	CASSPRPSGASTDTQYF
-	-	13	TRBV29-1	TRBJ1-1	TGCAGCGCCCGATCGGGAGATAACACTGAAGCTTTCTTT	CSARSGDNTEAFF
-	-	15	TRBV19	TRBJ2-2	TGTGCCAGTAGTATTAGACAGGTTTACACCGGGGAGCTGTTTTTT	CASSIRQVYTGELFF
-	few	16	TRBV7-9	TRBJ2-1	TGTGCCAGCAGTTTTCGGCCGGGACGCTCCTACAATGAGCAGTTCTTC	CASSFRPGRSYNEQFF
-	few	11	TRBV28	TRBJ1-5	TGTGCCAGCAGTTTAACAGGACCTCGGCATTTT	CASSLTGPRHF
-	few	14	TRBV6-5	TRBJ1-4	TGTGCCAGCAGCAAGGACGGCTACTATGAAAAACTGTTTTTT	CASSKDGYYEKLFF
TRBD2	-	15	TRBV9	TRBJ2-3	TGTGCCAGCAGCTTTCCCGGGACTAGCGGAGATACGCAGTATTTT	CASSFPGTSGDTQYF
TRBD1	-	15	TRBV6-1	TRBJ2-3	TGTGCCAGCAGTGAACCGGGACAGGGCACAGATACGCAGTATTTT	CASSEPGQGTDTQYF
TRBD2	-	15	TRBV28	TRBJ2-7	TGTGCCAGCAGAGGGGTCGGGACTAACTCCTACGAGCAGTACTTC	CASRGVGTNSYEQYF